This TCR beta chain comes out of a study of T cells in Graves' hyperthyroidism and ophthalmopathy. In this sample, this clonotype turned up a few times. The germline gene is not matched at one end of the junction; a read error may be the cause. Amplification yielded TCR beta CDR3 regions, with RNA transcripts as the source. The TCR CDR3 was amplified in a first-round RT-PCR using the HTBI primer set. TCRdb called the multiplex PCR reads again in MiXCR, with one record for every CDR3 protein. The sample lists 650,000 to 800,000 distinct CDR3 sequences; 40% to 55% were seen once. The CDR3 covers 15 residues. Germline values: CDR1 SGHRS, CDR2 YFSETQ.

The material sequenced was peripheral blood or thyroid tissue (not recorded which). V usage is TRBV5-1 and J usage is TRBJ2-7; 7 nucleotides line up with TRBD2. The sequence was collected from an adult man with Graves' disease, either hyperthyroidism or ophthalmopathy (not recorded which). CDR3 in amino acids: CASSPNAGEGYEQYF. The CDR3 DNA is TGTGCCAGCAGCCCTAATGCTGGGGAGGGCTACGAGCAGTACTTC.